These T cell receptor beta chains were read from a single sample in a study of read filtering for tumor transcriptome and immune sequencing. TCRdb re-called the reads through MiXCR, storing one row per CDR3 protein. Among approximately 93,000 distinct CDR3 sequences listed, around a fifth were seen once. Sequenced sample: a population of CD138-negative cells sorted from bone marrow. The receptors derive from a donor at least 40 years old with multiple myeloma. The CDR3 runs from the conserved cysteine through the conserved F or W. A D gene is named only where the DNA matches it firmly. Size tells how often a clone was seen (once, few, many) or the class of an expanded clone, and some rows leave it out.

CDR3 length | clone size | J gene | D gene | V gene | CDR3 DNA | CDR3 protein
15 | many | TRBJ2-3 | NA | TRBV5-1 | TGCGCCAGCGGTTTAGGAGGGAGTCGCACAGATACGCAGTATTTT | CASGLGGSRTDTQYF
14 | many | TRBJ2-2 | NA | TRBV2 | TGTGCCAGCAGGCACAGGGCAAACACCGGGGAGCTGTTTTTT | CASRHRANTGELFF
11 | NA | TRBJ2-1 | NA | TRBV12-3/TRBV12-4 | TGTGCCAGCAAGGGATACAATGAGCAGTTCTTC | CASKGYNEQFF
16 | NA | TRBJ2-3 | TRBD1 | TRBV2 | TGTGCCAGCGGTCGGGGGACAGGGGGCTTCGGGGATACGCAGTATTTT | CASGRGTGGFGDTQYF
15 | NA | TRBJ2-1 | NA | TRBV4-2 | TGTGCCAGCAGCCACACTACTGGGGGGGCGTATGAGCAGTTCTTC | CASSHTTGGAYEQFF
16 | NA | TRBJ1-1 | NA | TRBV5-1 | TGCGCCAGCAGCTTGGTTTACCACGTCATGAACACTGAAGCTTTCTTT | CASSLVYHVMNTEAFF
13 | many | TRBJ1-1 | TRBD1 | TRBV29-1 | TGCAGCGTGAGAGGACAGGGAAATACTGAAGCTTTCTTT | CSVRGQGNTEAFF
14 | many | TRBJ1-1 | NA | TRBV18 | TGTGCCAGCTCACCAGCCTCGTGGGGCACTGAAGCTTTCTTT | CASSPASWGTEAFF
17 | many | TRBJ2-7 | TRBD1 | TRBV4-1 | TGCGCCAGCAGCCAAGCTTTTTCTGTGACAGGGACCTACGAGCAGTACTTC | CASSQAFSVTGTYEQYF
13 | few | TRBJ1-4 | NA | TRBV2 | TGTGCCAGCACGGGTCAGGGAAATGAAAAACTGTTTTTT | CASTGQGNEKLFF
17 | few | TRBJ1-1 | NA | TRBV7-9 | TGTGCCAGCAGCTTAGCAGGGGCACATTCAAGGAACACTGAAGCTCTCTTT | CASSLAGAHSRNTEALF
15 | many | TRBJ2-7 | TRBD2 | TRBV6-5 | TGTGCCAGCAGTTATACCGGACTAGGAATCTACGAGCAGTACTTC | CASSYTGLGIYEQYF
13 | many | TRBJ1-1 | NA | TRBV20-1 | TGCAGTGTTCCCGGGGATCTGAACACTGAAGCTTTCTTT | CSVPGDLNTEAFF
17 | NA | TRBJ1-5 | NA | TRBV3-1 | TGTGCCAGCAGCCAAGATCCGTCGGGGCAGGCCAATCAGCCCCAGCATTTT | CASSQDPSGQANQPQHF
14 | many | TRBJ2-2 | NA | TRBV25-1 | TGTGCCAGCAGTCCGGATCTCCCCCCCGGGGAGCTGTTTTTT | CASSPDLPPGELFF
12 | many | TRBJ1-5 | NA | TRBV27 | TGTGCCAGCAGTTTGGGGGGAGGGCCCCAGCATTTT | CASSLGGGPQHF
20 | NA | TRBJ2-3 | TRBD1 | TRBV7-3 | TGTGCCAGCAGCTTAACGCCCGTCGGGGCAGGGGGTGCCGGCACAGATACGCAGTATTTT | CASSLTPVGAGGAGTDTQYF
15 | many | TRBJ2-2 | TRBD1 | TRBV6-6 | TGTGCCAGCAGTTACGCTAGACAGGGATCCGGGGAGCTGTTTTTT | CASSYARQGSGELFF
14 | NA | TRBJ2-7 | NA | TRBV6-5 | TGTGCCAGCAGTTCGGGGCCCCTCTGGAACGAGCAGTACTTC | CASSSGPLWNEQYF
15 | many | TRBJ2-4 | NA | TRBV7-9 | TGTGCCAGCAGCTTGAGTTTGGGCCGGAGGGACATTCAGTACTTC | CASSLSLGRRDIQYF
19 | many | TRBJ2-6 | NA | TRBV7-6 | TGTGCCAGCAGCTTAGGCCCGGGACATCAAGCCGCTGGGGCCAACGTCCTGACTTTC | CASSLGPGHQAAGANVLTF
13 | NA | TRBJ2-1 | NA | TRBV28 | TGTGCCAGCAGACAGGCGATATACGATGTGCAGTTCTTC | CASRQAIYDVQFF
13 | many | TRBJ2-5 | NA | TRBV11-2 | TGTGCCAGCAGCCCCAGACATGGGGAGACCCAGTACTTC | CASSPRHGETQYF
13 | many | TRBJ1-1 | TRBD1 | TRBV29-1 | TGCAGCGGAAGGACAGGAATGAACACTGAAGCTTTCTTT | CSGRTGMNTEAFF
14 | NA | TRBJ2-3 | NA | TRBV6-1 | TGTGCCAGCACGAGACTATCGCTTTCAGATACGCAGTATTTT | CASTRLSLSDTQYF
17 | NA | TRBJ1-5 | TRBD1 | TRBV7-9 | TGTGCCAGCAGCTTAGGGACAGGGGGTAGGCATTATCAGCCCCAGCATTTT | CASSLGTGGRHYQPQHF
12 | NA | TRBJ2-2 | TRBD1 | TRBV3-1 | TGTGCCAGCAGTCGACAGGGCGGGGAGCTGTTTTTT | CASSRQGGELFF
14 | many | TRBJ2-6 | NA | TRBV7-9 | TGTGCCAGCAGCTCGAGGGCTGGGGCCAACGTCCTGACTTTC | CASSSRAGANVLTF
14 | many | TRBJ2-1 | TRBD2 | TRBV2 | TGTGCCAGCGCAGGGAGCGGGGGTCGAGGAGAGCAGTTCTTC | CASAGSGGRGEQFF
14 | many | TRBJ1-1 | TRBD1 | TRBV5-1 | TGCGCCAGCAGCCCGACCACAGGGGGAACTGAAGCTTTCTTT | CASSPTTGGTEAFF
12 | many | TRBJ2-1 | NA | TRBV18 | TGTGCCAGCTCCCCGGGGACTAATGAGCAGTTCTTC | CASSPGTNEQFF
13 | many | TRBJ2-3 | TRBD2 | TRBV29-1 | TGCAGCGTGTCACCTAGCGGGACAGATACGCAGTATTTT | CSVSPSGTDTQYF
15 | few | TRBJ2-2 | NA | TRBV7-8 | TGTGCCAGCAGCTTAGAATTAATAGCCACCGGGGAGCTGTTTTTT | CASSLELIATGELFF
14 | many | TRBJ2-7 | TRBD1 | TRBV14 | TGTGCCAGCAGTCGGACAGGTGGGTCCTACGAGCAGTACTTC | CASSRTGGSYEQYF
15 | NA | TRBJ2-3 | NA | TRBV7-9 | TGTGCCAGCAGCTTGGGGCCGACTAGCACAGATACGCAGTATTTT | CASSLGPTSTDTQYF